The rows below give T cell receptor beta chains drawn from one sample of a study of blood T cell repertoires in COVID-19. Sequencing was performed with immunoSEQ multiplex PCR; in TCRdb, only in-frame clones are kept and a portion is missing. The sample carries about 300,000 clones, about nine tenths recorded once. Sequencing was performed on peripheral blood. These receptors all stem from a woman aged 30 to 39 with COVID-19, enrolled during active disease. Each CDR3 is given with its conserved first and last residue. Each record gives: clone size, J gene, D gene, V gene, CDR3 length, CDR3 DNA, CDR3 protein. The D gene is left open where the match is weak. A row's size may be missing; if present it is once, few, many or a size class.

clone size: NA; J gene: TRBJ1-1; D gene: NA; V gene: TRBV2; CDR3 length: 13; CDR3 DNA: TGTGCCAGCGTACAGCACCTGAACACTGAAGCTTTCTTT; CDR3 protein: CASVQHLNTEAFF
clone size: NA; J gene: TRBJ2-6; D gene: NA; V gene: TRBV7-9; CDR3 length: 16; CDR3 DNA: TGTGCCAGCAGGTCTAGCAGCGACACTGGGGCCAACGTCCTGACTTTC; CDR3 protein: CASRSSSDTGANVLTF
clone size: NA; J gene: TRBJ2-5; D gene: TRBD2; V gene: TRBV19; CDR3 length: 16; CDR3 DNA: TGTGCCAGTAGTAGAAGGACTAGCGGGGCTCAAGAGACCCAGTACTTC; CDR3 protein: CASSRRTSGAQETQYF
clone size: NA; J gene: TRBJ1-5; D gene: NA; V gene: TRBV19; CDR3 length: 17; CDR3 DNA: TGTGCCAGTAGTAGGGGACAAGCCTACCATAGCAATCAGCCCCAGCATTTT; CDR3 protein: CASSRGQAYHSNQPQHF
clone size: NA; J gene: TRBJ1-2; D gene: NA; V gene: TRBV7-9; CDR3 length: 13; CDR3 DNA: TGTGCCAGCAGCCTCGGTGGAGGGCTCGGCTACACCTTC; CDR3 protein: CASSLGGGLGYTF
clone size: NA; J gene: TRBJ1-6; D gene: NA; V gene: TRBV9; CDR3 length: 14; CDR3 DNA: TGTGCCAGCAGCGTAGCTCGCAGGAATTCACCCCTCCACTTT; CDR3 protein: CASSVARRNSPLHF
clone size: once; J gene: TRBJ1-3; D gene: NA; V gene: TRBV18; CDR3 length: 16; CDR3 DNA: TGTGCCAGCTCACCACTTCTGAGAGATTCTGGAAACACCATATATTTT; CDR3 protein: CASSPLLRDSGNTIYF
clone size: NA; J gene: TRBJ1-1; D gene: TRBD1; V gene: TRBV7-8; CDR3 length: 15; CDR3 DNA: TGTGCCAGCAGCTTTGGGGACAGATTGAACACTGAAGCTTTCTTT; CDR3 protein: CASSFGDRLNTEAFF
clone size: NA; J gene: TRBJ2-7; D gene: TRBD1; V gene: TRBV7-9; CDR3 length: 14; CDR3 DNA: TGTGCCAGCGGGGATGGGACAGGGACCTACGAGCAGTACTTC; CDR3 protein: CASGDGTGTYEQYF
clone size: once; J gene: TRBJ2-1; D gene: NA; V gene: TRBV7-3; CDR3 length: 16; CDR3 DNA: TGTGCCAGCAGCTTAAAGAACCCGGGGAGCGTCAATGAGCAGTTCTTC; CDR3 protein: CASSLKNPGSVNEQFF
clone size: NA; J gene: TRBJ1-5; D gene: NA; V gene: TRBV19; CDR3 length: 15; CDR3 DNA: TGTGCCAGTAGTATAGGCGGGGTTAGCAATCAGCCCCAGCATTTT; CDR3 protein: CASSIGGVSNQPQHF
clone size: NA; J gene: TRBJ1-1; D gene: NA; V gene: TRBV25-1; CDR3 length: 14; CDR3 DNA: TGTGCCAGCAGTAAACGGAGGGGAAACACTGAAGCTTTCTTT; CDR3 protein: CASSKRRGNTEAFF
clone size: NA; J gene: TRBJ2-2; D gene: TRBD1; V gene: TRBV28; CDR3 length: 17; CDR3 DNA: TGTGCCAGCCAACTACTGGCCGGGACAGGGGTCACCGGGGAGCTGTTTTTT; CDR3 protein: CASQLLAGTGVTGELFF
clone size: NA; J gene: TRBJ1-5; D gene: TRBD1; V gene: TRBV6-5; CDR3 length: 15; CDR3 DNA: TGTGCCAGCAGTTTAAACAGGGGAAGCAATCAGCCCCAGCATTTT; CDR3 protein: CASSLNRGSNQPQHF
clone size: NA; J gene: TRBJ1-2; D gene: TRBD1; V gene: TRBV7-2; CDR3 length: 17; CDR3 DNA: TGTGCCAGCAGCCCGTCCCGGGACAGGGGGCGAGGGTATGGCTACACCTTC; CDR3 protein: CASSPSRDRGRGYGYTF
clone size: NA; J gene: TRBJ2-3; D gene: TRBD1; V gene: TRBV5-1; CDR3 length: 15; CDR3 DNA: TGCGCCAGCAGCTTTTGGACAGGGAGAGGGGATACGCAGTATTTT; CDR3 protein: CASSFWTGRGDTQYF
clone size: NA; J gene: TRBJ2-1; D gene: TRBD2; V gene: TRBV6-2/TRBV6-3; CDR3 length: 15; CDR3 DNA: TGTGCCAGCAGCCCCCTGGGACTAGCGGACCGTTTCCCGTTCTTC; CDR3 protein: CASSPLGLADRFPFF
clone size: once; J gene: TRBJ1-1; D gene: NA; V gene: TRBV5-6; CDR3 length: 14; CDR3 DNA: TGTGCCAGCAGCCCCAATCCAAGGGGCACTGAAGCTTTCTTT; CDR3 protein: CASSPNPRGTEAFF
clone size: NA; J gene: TRBJ1-1; D gene: NA; V gene: TRBV7-9; CDR3 length: 14; CDR3 DNA: TGTGCCAGCAGCTTAGACTCCCGGAACACTGAAGCTTTCTTT; CDR3 protein: CASSLDSRNTEAFF
clone size: NA; J gene: TRBJ1-4; D gene: TRBD1; V gene: TRBV5-4; CDR3 length: 14; CDR3 DNA: TGTGCCAGCAGCTTTGCAGGGGGAGGCGAAAAACTGTTTTTT; CDR3 protein: CASSFAGGGEKLFF
clone size: once; J gene: TRBJ2-2; D gene: TRBD1; V gene: TRBV5-1; CDR3 length: 16; CDR3 DNA: TGCGCCAGCAGCTGGAATACAGGGACAGGCACCGGGGAGCTGTTTTTT; CDR3 protein: CASSWNTGTGTGELFF
clone size: NA; J gene: TRBJ2-7; D gene: TRBD2; V gene: TRBV3-1/TRBV3-2; CDR3 length: 22; CDR3 DNA: TGTGCCAGCAGCCACGTCTCGGGGTTTAGGCGGGGGGCCCTGCTGAGCTCCTACGAGCAGTACTTC; CDR3 protein: CASSHVSGFRRGALLSSYEQYF
clone size: NA; J gene: TRBJ1-2; D gene: NA; V gene: TRBV29-1; CDR3 length: 13; CDR3 DNA: TGCAGCGTTGAAGCATGGGGGGGCTATGGCTACACCTTC; CDR3 protein: CSVEAWGGYGYTF
clone size: NA; J gene: TRBJ1-2; D gene: TRBD1; V gene: TRBV5-1; CDR3 length: 13; CDR3 DNA: TGCGCCAGCAGGATTGGGACAGAGAGCGGCTACACCTTC; CDR3 protein: CASRIGTESGYTF
clone size: NA; J gene: TRBJ1-2; D gene: TRBD1; V gene: TRBV12-5; CDR3 length: 16; CDR3 DNA: TGTGCTAGTGGTTTGGTATTGAATCGACAGGGGGCTGGCTACACCTTC; CDR3 protein: CASGLVLNRQGAGYTF
clone size: NA; J gene: TRBJ1-2; D gene: NA; V gene: TRBV14; CDR3 length: 14; CDR3 DNA: TGTGCCAGCAGCCAAGGTCGTCAGGGTTATGGCTACACCTTC; CDR3 protein: CASSQGRQGYGYTF
clone size: NA; J gene: TRBJ1-4; D gene: NA; V gene: TRBV6-5; CDR3 length: 15; CDR3 DNA: TGTGCCAGCGGCCTGTTTGCAGGCCCTAATGAAAAACTGTTTTTT; CDR3 protein: CASGLFAGPNEKLFF
clone size: few; J gene: TRBJ2-1; D gene: TRBD1; V gene: TRBV24-1; CDR3 length: 15; CDR3 DNA: TGTGCCACCAGTGGGCTTGGGGCAGGGGGCGCTGAGCAGTTCTTC; CDR3 protein: CATSGLGAGGAEQFF
clone size: few; J gene: TRBJ1-2; D gene: TRBD1; V gene: TRBV9; CDR3 length: 16; CDR3 DNA: TGTGCCAGCAGCGTTTCAGCTGGGGGACAGGGCCACGGCTACACCTTC; CDR3 protein: CASSVSAGGQGHGYTF
clone size: NA; J gene: TRBJ1-2; D gene: NA; V gene: TRBV11-2; CDR3 length: 15; CDR3 DNA: TGTGCCAGCAGCTTAGTTGGGGGGAGTAACTATGGCTACACCTTC; CDR3 protein: CASSLVGGSNYGYTF
clone size: NA; J gene: TRBJ1-4; D gene: NA; V gene: TRBV6-5; CDR3 length: 11; CDR3 DNA: TGTGCCAGCAGGGCCCCTGAAAAACTGTTTTTT; CDR3 protein: CASRAPEKLFF
clone size: NA; J gene: TRBJ1-4; D gene: NA; V gene: TRBV5-6; CDR3 length: 13; CDR3 DNA: TGTGCCACCAACAGGGTTGGTGAAGAAAAACTGTTTTTT; CDR3 protein: CATNRVGEEKLFF
clone size: once; J gene: TRBJ2-5; D gene: NA; V gene: TRBV7-9; CDR3 length: 17; CDR3 DNA: TGTGCCAGCGGCTTAGTAGTTGGACAGCCTGGTCTAGAGACCCAGTACTTC; CDR3 protein: CASGLVVGQPGLETQYF
clone size: few; J gene: TRBJ1-1; D gene: NA; V gene: TRBV7-8; CDR3 length: 12; CDR3 DNA: TGTGCCAGCAGCCTTTTCGGACAGGAAGCTTTCTTT; CDR3 protein: CASSLFGQEAFF
clone size: NA; J gene: TRBJ1-1; D gene: TRBD1; V gene: TRBV9; CDR3 length: 13; CDR3 DNA: TGTGCCAGCAGCTCCCGGGACAGCTCTGAAGCTTTCTTT; CDR3 protein: CASSSRDSSEAFF
clone size: once; J gene: TRBJ1-1; D gene: TRBD1; V gene: TRBV19; CDR3 length: 13; CDR3 DNA: TGTGCCAGTAGTACCGACAGGGACACTGAAGCTTTCTTT; CDR3 protein: CASSTDRDTEAFF
clone size: NA; J gene: TRBJ1-1; D gene: NA; V gene: TRBV4-1; CDR3 length: 14; CDR3 DNA: TGCGCCAGCAGCCGAGGGACACCGAACACTGAAGCTTTCTTT; CDR3 protein: CASSRGTPNTEAFF
clone size: NA; J gene: TRBJ2-5; D gene: NA; V gene: TRBV3-1/TRBV3-2; CDR3 length: 15; CDR3 DNA: TGTGCCAGCAGCCAATTTTGGAGACGTCGGGAGACCCAGTACTTC; CDR3 protein: CASSQFWRRRETQYF
clone size: once; J gene: TRBJ2-1; D gene: NA; V gene: TRBV14; CDR3 length: 13; CDR3 DNA: TGTGCCAGCAGCCAACACTTAAACAATGAGCAGTTCTTC; CDR3 protein: CASSQHLNNEQFF
clone size: NA; J gene: TRBJ1-2; D gene: TRBD1; V gene: TRBV5-4; CDR3 length: 14; CDR3 DNA: TGTGCCAGCAGCTCAATCCGGGACAGGGGCGGCTACACCTTC; CDR3 protein: CASSSIRDRGGYTF
clone size: NA; J gene: TRBJ1-1; D gene: NA; V gene: TRBV18; CDR3 length: 13; CDR3 DNA: TGTGCCAGCTCCCGGACAGATAACACTGAAGCTTTCTTT; CDR3 protein: CASSRTDNTEAFF
clone size: NA; J gene: TRBJ2-3; D gene: NA; V gene: TRBV19; CDR3 length: 12; CDR3 DNA: TGTGCCAGTAACCTAGAAGGAGGCCTGCAGTATTTT; CDR3 protein: CASNLEGGLQYF
clone size: NA; J gene: TRBJ1-2; D gene: TRBD1; V gene: TRBV7-9; CDR3 length: 15; CDR3 DNA: TGTGCCAGCAGCGTGGGACAGGGGAGGGACTATGGCTACACCTTC; CDR3 protein: CASSVGQGRDYGYTF
clone size: NA; J gene: TRBJ1-4; D gene: NA; V gene: TRBV7-2; CDR3 length: 14; CDR3 DNA: TGTGCCAGCAGCTTACTGGTAGGAGGAGAAAAACTGTTTTTT; CDR3 protein: CASSLLVGGEKLFF
clone size: NA; J gene: TRBJ2-2; D gene: TRBD1; V gene: TRBV30; CDR3 length: 14; CDR3 DNA: TGTGCCTGGACCAGGGGGCTGGACACCGGGGAGCTGTTTTTT; CDR3 protein: CAWTRGLDTGELFF